This TCR beta chain was observed in a study of Ad26.COV2.S vaccination and SARS-CoV-2 variants. Study at large: The vaccine Ad26.COV2.S was put into the muscle once, or twice with 56 days between.

The V gene's germline CDR1 is SGHNT and CDR2 YYREEE (reference sequence). Trimming pared 5 bases from V and 2 bases from J, leaving 19 bases between. CDR3 size: 16 residues. The study, taken as a whole, reports: People given the vaccine had a wider spike-specific TCR breadth than placebo recipients did.

The treatment denotes: 15 to 20 received Ad26.COV2.S at low or high dose, single or two shots; 5 received placebo; per-sample allocation not given. Collection of samples fell on day 63 after the first vaccine or placebo injection. This clone appeared a few times. Its antigen is unknown. Generated by immunoSEQ multiplex PCR, the TCRdb table keeps only in-frame clones and is missing some. This table holds around 450,000 clones, roughly nine tenths found once. This chain uses TRBV5-4 with TRBJ1-2; unclear D gene. Here the sequenced sample was peripheral blood, taken in a trial of Ad26.COV2.S vaccine versus placebo. This TCR was sampled from a person aged 18-60 years who received the Ad26.COV2.S COVID-19 vaccine or a placebo. CDR3 sequence (DNA): TGTGCCAGCAGGTTCGGAGTAGGAGGGCTGAACTATGGCTACACCTTC. Protein sequence: CASRFGVGGLNYGYTF.